This TCR beta chain derives from a study of shared clonotypes between healthy human individuals. Across the whole study: The donor group consisted of a couple of women and a few men, aged 18 to 49. General study points: Generally, estimated richness proved larger in naive subsets than it did in memory subsets.

TCRdb's copy holds only in-frame clones and misses some; the assay was immunoSEQ multiplex PCR. The table lists about 2.1 million clones, 85% to 95% of them singletons. The CDR3 runs to 15 residues. Trimming took off 7 bases at V and 0 bases at J, with 16 bases between the two ends. CDR1 and CDR2 (germline): SEHNR, FQNEAQ (reference sequence). Comment on this clone: Antigen specificity is unknown.

CD45RO-negative, CCR7-selected cells formed the naive CD8 fraction, which excluded terminally differentiated effector memory CD45RA+ cells. The chain links TRBV7-9 to TRBJ2-7, with D hard to call. The sequenced material came from naive CD8+ T cells from PBMCs. The sequence derives from a man between 18 and 35 years old in good health. Some clones in this sample may be carry-over from other donors' samples. The CDR3 coding sequence is TGTGCCAGCACTCCCACGGGCGGTAACTCCTACGAGCAGTACTTC. Translation: CASTPTGGNSYEQYF.